This is a list of T cell receptor beta chains from one sample in a study of CXCR4 blockade with PD-1 therapy in pancreatic cancer. Sequencing was performed with immunoSEQ multiplex PCR; in TCRdb, only in-frame clones are kept and a portion is missing. This sample has 15,000 or so clones, with over 60% found just once. The sample consisted of tumor tissue. The receptors derive from a human donor with pancreatic ductal adenocarcinoma. The CDR3 runs from the conserved cysteine through the conserved F or W. The order of the fields is D gene, V gene, clone size, J gene, CDR3 protein, CDR3 DNA. D genes are given only for firm matches. Clone size, where shown, is once, few, many, or a class for clones that have expanded.

.,TRBV19,.,TRBJ1-1,CASSPTPRHLFF,TGTGCCAGTAGCCCTACCCCCCGCCACCTTTTCTTT
.,TRBV27,.,TRBJ2-2,CASSLGRYTGELFF,TGTGCCAGCAGTTTGGGACGCTACACCGGGGAGCTGTTTTTT
.,TRBV29-1,.,TRBJ1-2,CSVYSDTYGYTF,TGCAGCGTCTATTCGGACACCTATGGCTACACCTTC
.,TRBV28,.,TRBJ2-5,CASSYGSQETQYF,TGTGCCAGCAGTTACGGATCTCAAGAGACCCAGTACTTC
.,TRBV14,.,TRBJ2-3,CASSQEGADTQYF,TGTGCCAGCAGCCAAGAAGGAGCGGATACGCAGTATTTT
TRBD1,TRBV29-1,.,TRBJ2-1,CSVGTGGYNEQFF,TGCAGCGTTGGGACAGGGGGGTACAATGAGCAGTTCTTC
.,TRBV28,.,TRBJ1-4,CASSLPGLGEKLFF,TGTGCCAGCAGTTTACCGGGACTGGGTGAAAAACTGTTTTTT
.,TRBV9,few,TRBJ2-1,CASTPGAYNEQFF,TGTGCCAGCACCCCAGGGGCGTACAATGAGCAGTTCTTC
TRBD1,TRBV28,.,TRBJ1-1,CASSLQGGTEAFF,TGTGCCAGCAGTTTACAGGGGGGAACTGAAGCTTTCTTT
TRBD1,TRBV6-8,.,TRBJ1-5,CASNRGNQSQHF,TGTGCCAGCAACAGGGGGAATCAGTCCCAGCATTTT
.,TRBV28,.,TRBJ2-7,CASSPPNPYEQYF,TGTGCCAGCAGTCCGCCGAATCCCTACGAGCAGTACTTC
.,TRBV19,.,TRBJ2-7,CASSKAPGRASYEQYF,TGTGCCAGTAGTAAAGCCCCCGGCAGGGCCTCCTACGAGCAGTACTTC
.,TRBV18,.,TRBJ1-1,CASSPPNQIMNIEAFF,TGTGCCAGCTCACCACCGAACCAGATTATGAACATTGAAGCTTTCTTT
TRBD2,TRBV19,.,TRBJ2-1,CASSIAGGGSYNEQFF,TGTGCCAGTAGTATCGCGGGAGGCGGCTCCTACAATGAGCAGTTCTTC
TRBD1,TRBV28,.,TRBJ2-7,CASCRDSPYEQYF,TGTGCCAGCTGCCGGGACAGTCCCTACGAGCAGTACTTC
TRBD1,TRBV6-8,few,TRBJ1-1,CASAPGQGYTEAFF,TGTGCCAGCGCTCCGGGACAGGGCTACACTGAAGCTTTCTTT
.,TRBV29-1,.,TRBJ2-7,CSVAGPRNLYEQYF,TGCAGCGTTGCCGGGCCGAGGAACCTTTACGAGCAGTACTTC
TRBD1,TRBV28,.,TRBJ2-1,CASRLQGAGYNEQFF,TGTGCCAGCAGACTCCAGGGGGCAGGGTACAATGAGCAGTTCTTC
.,TRBV18,.,TRBJ1-2,CASSPRQAYGYTF,TGTGCCAGTTCACCCCGACAGGCGTATGGCTACACCTTC
.,TRBV11-3,medium-sized,TRBJ2-6,CASSLRRDSGANVLTF,TGTGCCAGCAGCCTTAGACGGGACTCTGGGGCCAACGTCCTGACTTTC
TRBD1,TRBV6-8,.,TRBJ2-3,CASSRPTGSDTQYF,TGTGCCAGCAGTAGGCCGACAGGGTCAGATACGCAGTATTTT
TRBD1,TRBV28,.,TRBJ1-5,CASSPDRAYGSAQHF,TGTGCCAGCAGTCCGGACAGGGCCTATGGATCGGCCCAGCATTTT
.,TRBV19,.,TRBJ2-3,CASSIEGRGDTQYF,TGTGCCAGTAGTATAGAGGGACGAGGGGATACGCAGTATTTT
.,TRBV5-1,.,TRBJ2-7,CASSIQGERPYEQYF,TGCGCCAGCAGCATACAGGGAGAGAGGCCCTACGAGCAGTACTTC
.,TRBV11-3,few,TRBJ2-1,CASSLGGPRGSEQFF,TGTGCCAGCAGCTTGGGAGGACCTCGTGGAAGTGAGCAGTTCTTC
.,TRBV19,.,TRBJ1-2,CASSRPSHGYTF,TGTGCCAGTAGTAGACCTTCCCATGGCTACACCTTC
.,TRBV4-1,.,TRBJ1-1,CASSQGGQINTEAFF,TGCGCCAGCAGCCAAGGCGGACAGATTAACACTGAAGCTTTCTTT
TRBD2,TRBV10-2,.,TRBJ2-7,CASSVAGLSYEQYF,TGCGCCAGCAGTGTAGCGGGCCTATCCTACGAGCAGTACTTC
TRBD1,TRBV19,.,TRBJ2-7,CASSSGTGVTYEQYF,TGTGCCAGTAGTTCCGGGACAGGGGTAACCTACGAGCAGTACTTC
.,TRBV19,.,TRBJ2-1,CASRGLRGNNEQFF,TGTGCCAGTAGAGGCCTTCGGGGGAACAATGAGCAGTTCTTC
TRBD2,TRBV6-8,.,TRBJ2-3,CASSLAGGSTDTQYF,TGTGCCAGCAGTTTAGCGGGAGGGAGCACAGATACGCAGTATTTT
.,TRBV19,.,TRBJ2-7,CASSMGGSFSSYEQYF,TGTGCCAGTAGTATGGGGGGCAGTTTTTCGTCCTACGAGCAGTACTTC
.,TRBV29-1,.,TRBJ2-1,CSVGGGGQYNEQFF,TGCAGCGTTGGAGGCGGGGGCCAATACAATGAGCAGTTCTTC
.,TRBV19,.,TRBJ2-1,CASSIDLGGETYNEQFF,TGTGCCAGTAGTATAGATCTTGGGGGAGAGACCTACAATGAGCAGTTCTTC
.,TRBV30,.,TRBJ1-6,CAWSGSAGATGSPLHF,TGTGCTTGGAGTGGGTCCGCAGGGGCCACGGGTTCACCCCTCCACTTT
.,TRBV18,few,TRBJ1-4,CASSPVGSQLFF,TGTGCCAGCTCACCAGTTGGGTCTCAACTGTTTTTT
.,TRBV18,.,TRBJ1-1,CASSPRTFRGQNTEAFF,TGTGCCAGCTCACCAAGGACTTTTCGGGGCCAAAACACTGAAGCTTTCTTT
TRBD1,TRBV19,.,TRBJ2-7,CASSIRTGAYEQYF,TGTGCCAGTAGTATCCGGACAGGGGCCTACGAGCAGTACTTC
TRBD1,TRBV6-7,.,TRBJ1-5,CASSSDRGQPQHF,TGTGCCAGCAGTTCCGACAGGGGTCAGCCCCAGCATTTT
.,TRBV9,once,TRBJ1-2,CASSVDSYGYTF,TGTGCCAGCAGCGTGGACAGCTATGGCTACACCTTC
TRBD1,TRBV6-8,once,TRBJ2-7,CASRRTGGAYEQYF,TGTGCCAGCAGAAGGACAGGCGGCGCCTACGAGCAGTACTTC
.,TRBV6-8,few,TRBJ2-4,CASSSGTLLAKNIQYF,TGTGCCAGCAGCTCCGGGACGCTCCTAGCCAAAAACATTCAGTACTTC
.,TRBV19,.,TRBJ2-1,CASSTGLIYNEQFF,TGTGCCAGTAGTACTGGACTGATTTACAATGAGCAGTTCTTC
.,TRBV29-1,.,TRBJ1-4,CSAEVGVEKLFF,TGCAGCGCGGAGGTGGGGGTTGAAAAACTGTTTTTT
.,TRBV18,.,TRBJ1-1,CASSPSGDTEAFF,TGTGCCAGCTCACCTTCAGGGGACACTGAAGCTTTCTTT
TRBD1,TRBV28,.,TRBJ2-7,CANSSRQGARYEQYF,TGTGCCAACAGTTCCCGACAGGGGGCTCGCTACGAGCAGTACTTC
.,TRBV7-4,.,TRBJ2-1,CASSVESREAEQFF,TGTGCCAGCAGCGTAGAGAGCAGGGAGGCTGAGCAGTTCTTC
.,TRBV6-8,.,TRBJ2-7,CASSQGPYEQYF,TGTGCCAGCAGTCAAGGCCCCTACGAGCAGTACTTC
TRBD1,TRBV15,.,TRBJ2-3,CATSRPGTGDADTQYF,TGTGCCACCAGCAGGCCCGGGACAGGGGACGCAGATACGCAGTATTTT
TRBD2,TRBV11-3,.,TRBJ2-2,CASSPLAGVPNTGELFF,TGTGCCAGCAGCCCGCTAGCGGGAGTCCCGAACACCGGGGAGCTGTTTTTT
.,TRBV19,.,TRBJ1-6,CASRPVRQEGSYNSPLHF,TGTGCCAGTAGACCCGTCAGGCAAGAGGGCTCCTATAATTCACCCCTCCACTTT
TRBD1,TRBV28,.,TRBJ1-2,CASMGQGIDRGGYTF,TGTGCCAGCATGGGACAGGGGATCGACCGAGGGGGCTACACCTTC
.,TRBV29-1,.,TRBJ2-2,CSVVTRSGELFF,TGCAGCGTTGTGACTCGATCCGGGGAGCTGTTTTTT
TRBD1,TRBV18,.,TRBJ1-1,CASSPPTGMFTEAFF,TGTGCCAGCTCACCACCGACAGGGATGTTCACTGAAGCTTTCTTT
TRBD1,TRBV29-1,.,TRBJ1-1,CSVVGQGTKEAFF,TGCAGCGTTGTAGGACAGGGGACTAAAGAAGCTTTCTTT
.,TRBV28,.,TRBJ2-1,CASSPRDLSSYNEQFF,TGTGCCAGCAGTCCCAGGGACTTGAGCTCCTACAATGAGCAGTTCTTC
.,TRBV12-5,.,TRBJ1-3,CASLWGRASGNTIYF,TGTGCCAGCCTATGGGGTAGGGCCTCTGGAAACACCATATATTTT
TRBD1,TRBV19,.,TRBJ2-3,CASTTGGASTDTQYF,TGTGCCAGTACTACAGGGGGCGCGAGCACAGATACGCAGTATTTT
TRBD2,TRBV18,.,TRBJ2-3,CASDQREGTDTQYF,TGTGCCAGCGATCAGCGGGAAGGCACAGATACGCAGTATTTT
.,TRBV11-3,large,TRBJ2-1,CASSSRGTPSNEQFF,TGTGCCAGCAGCTCTAGGGGGACTCCGAGCAATGAGCAGTTCTTC